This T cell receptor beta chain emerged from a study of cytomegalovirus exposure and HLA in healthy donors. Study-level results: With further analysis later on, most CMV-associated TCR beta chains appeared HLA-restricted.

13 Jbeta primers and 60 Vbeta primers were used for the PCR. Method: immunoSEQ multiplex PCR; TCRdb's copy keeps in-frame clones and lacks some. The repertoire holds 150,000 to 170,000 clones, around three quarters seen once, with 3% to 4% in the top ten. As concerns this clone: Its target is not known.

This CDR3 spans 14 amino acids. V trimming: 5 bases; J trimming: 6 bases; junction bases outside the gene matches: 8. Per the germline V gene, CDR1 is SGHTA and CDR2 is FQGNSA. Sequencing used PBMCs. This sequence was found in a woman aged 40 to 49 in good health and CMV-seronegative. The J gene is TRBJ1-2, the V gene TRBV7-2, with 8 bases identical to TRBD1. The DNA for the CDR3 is TGTGCCAGCAGCCCCCGACAGGGGATTGATGGCTACACCTTC. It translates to CASSPRQGIDGYTF.